The 6 T cell receptor beta chains below were found in one sample sequenced in a study of Tregs in tolerant kidney transplant recipients. Clones were read by immunoSEQ multiplex PCR, and TCRdb kept only the in-frame ones, dropping some. The sample's table shows about 48,000 clones. Sequencing used CD4+ T cells from blood, obtained before the transplant. Receptor source: a human donor who received a combined kidney and bone marrow transplant.

With regard to this clone: The read ends 3 residues shy of where the CDR3 ends; the end is completed using the germline J gene. The chain joins TRBV7-6 to TRBJ2-7; 8 nucleotides match TRBD2. Trimming took 8 bases from V and 3 from J; bases not matched to a gene: 6. The V gene's germline CDR1 is SGHVS and CDR2 FNYEAQ. The length of the CDR3 is 13 residues. The part of the CDR3 DNA that was read is TGTGCCAGCTTGCAGGCGGGGGGCTACGAG. It translates to CASLQAGGYE. The full CDR3 protein is CASLQAGGYEQYF.

Concerning this clone itself: The read halts 3 residues ahead of the CDR3 end, with the missing end drawn from the germline J gene. This chain joins TRBV19 and TRBJ1-3; no reliable D call. This CDR3 is built from 13 residues. Germline V gene sequence: CDR1 LNHDA, CDR2 SQIVND (reference sequence). V lost 8 bases to trimming and J lost 3 bases, with 11 bases between them. The CDR3 is CASDPGGGNTIYF. The covered CDR3 bases are TGTGCCAGTGACCCTGGCGGTGGAAACACC.

A word on this clone: Read data end 3 residues before the CDR3 end; the end is taken from the germline J gene. V is TRBV7-9 and J is TRBJ1-4; TRBD1 aligns across 8 bases. The trim removed 5 bases at V and 8 bases at J, leaving 7 bases unmatched. CDR1 is SEHNR and CDR2 is FQNEAQ in the germline V gene (reference sequence). This CDR3 spans 14 amino acids. CDR3 region: CASSHAGGIEKLFF. The covered CDR3 bases are TGTGCCAGCAGCCACGCAGGGGGCATCGAAAAA.

Remarks on this clone: From the germline J gene comes the end of the CDR3, since the read stops 3 residues before it. This chain uses TRBV7-2 with TRBJ2-2; TRBD1 matches at 8 bases. The ends lost 6 bases at V and 2 bases at J; junction bases unmatched: 5. This CDR3 region has 15 residues. Germline values: CDR1 SGHTA, CDR2 FQGNSA. CDR3 residues: CASRPDRGNTGELFF. Partial CDR3 DNA: TGTGCCAGCAGGCCAGACAGGGGTAACACCGGGGAG.

Note on this clone: The read terminates 3 residues before the CDR3 end, so the remaining end is supplied by the germline J gene. This chain uses TRBV20-1 with TRBJ2-3; D is perhaps TRBD2 (6 bases). The CDR3 sequence is 16 residues long. Trimming took 4 bases from V and 0 from J, leaving 17 bases between them. Germline V gene lookup returns CDR1 DFQATT and CDR2 SNEGSKA (reference sequence). CDR3 loop: CSATIADPSSTDTQYF. CDR3 DNA (partial): TGCAGTGCTACGATAGCGGACCCCTCAAGCACAGATACG.

To note about this clone: The read comes to an end 3 residues before the CDR3 does, leaving the germline J gene to fill in the end. The chain couples TRBV2 to TRBJ2-3; 8 bases fit TRBD2. Trimming at V came to 7 bases and at J to 4 bases, leaving 10 bases not matched to a gene. CDR1 SNHLY and CDR2 FYNNEI come from the germline V gene. This CDR3 contains 15 residues. The covered CDR3 bases are TGTGCCAGCACCCGTGAGGGACTAGTCTCAGATACG. Its translation is CASTREGLVSDT. The full CDR3 sequence reads CASTREGLVSDTQYF. The full variable domain, completed using reference TRBV2 and TRBJ2-3, is EPEVTQTPSHQVTQMGQEVILRCVPISNHLYFYWYRQILGQKVEFLVSFYNNEISEKSEIFDDQFSVERPDGSNFTLKIRSTKLEDSAMYFCASTREGLVSDTQYFGPGTRLTVL.